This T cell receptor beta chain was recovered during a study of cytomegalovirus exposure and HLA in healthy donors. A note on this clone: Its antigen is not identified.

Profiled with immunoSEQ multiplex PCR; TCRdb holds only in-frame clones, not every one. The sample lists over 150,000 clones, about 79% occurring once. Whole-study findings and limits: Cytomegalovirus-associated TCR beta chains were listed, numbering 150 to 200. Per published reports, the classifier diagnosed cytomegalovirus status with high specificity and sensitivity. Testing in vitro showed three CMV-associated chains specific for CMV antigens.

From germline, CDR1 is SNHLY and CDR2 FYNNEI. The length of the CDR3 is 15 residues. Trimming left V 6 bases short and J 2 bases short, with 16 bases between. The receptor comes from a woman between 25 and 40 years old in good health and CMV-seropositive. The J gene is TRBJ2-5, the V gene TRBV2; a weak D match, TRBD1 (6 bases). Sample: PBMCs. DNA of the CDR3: TGTGCCAGCAGCCGCCTGACAGGCCCGCAAGAGACCCAGTACTTC. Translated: CASSRLTGPQETQYF.